This TCR beta chain emerged from a study of cytomegalovirus exposure and HLA in healthy donors. Sequenced by immunoSEQ multiplex PCR; TCRdb stores in-frame clones only, minus some. This sample has over 200,000 clones; around 88% occur once, and the top ten carry 2.9%. The CDR3 spans 15 residues. Germline V CDR1 and CDR2: MNHNY, SVGAGI (reference sequence). The junction had 4 bases not matched to a gene; V was cut back by 2 bases and J by 5 bases. The TCR originated in a woman aged 18-35 years in good health and CMV-seronegative. The rearrangement joins TRBV6-6 to TRBJ1-1; 11 bases map to TRBD1. Material for sequencing was PBMCs. In DNA form, the CDR3 reads TGTGCCAGCAGTTACCTTAGGGACAGGGGGACTGAAGCTTTCTTT. Its translation: CASSYLRDRGTEAFF.